This TCR beta chain was recorded in a study of cytomegalovirus exposure and HLA in healthy donors. A note on this clone: The junction shows a germline mismatch at one end, possibly a read error.

Both 60 Vbeta primers and 13 Jbeta primers went into the PCR. The protocol was immunoSEQ multiplex PCR, while the TCRdb copy is restricted to in-frame clones and leaves out a portion. Among approximately 120,000 clones listed, 75% to 80% were seen once. Material: PBMCs. The TCR comes from a middle-aged man in good health and CMV-seronegative.

In DNA form, the CDR3 reads TGCGCCAGCAGCCAAGACACTGGGGCCAACGGCCTGACTTTC. It codes for CASSQDTGANGLTF. The chain is built from TRBV4-3 and TRBJ2-6; D may be TRBD1 (5 bases). Germline CDR1 is LGHNA and CDR2 is YSLEER. The CDR3 length is 14 residues.